This TCR beta chain was captured by sequencing in a study of cytomegalovirus exposure and HLA in healthy donors (dated by TCRdb to about 2017). The study in broad terms: In an earlier analysis of approximately 640 of the donors, 276 Gb of sequence data and 100 million or so unique TCR beta sequences from about 190 million T cells were reported. Around 300 gigabases of sequencing data and approximately 84 million unique TCR sequences were included in an early release covering about 700 HLA-typed donors. Among the roughly 430 genotyped donors, 81% belonged to the genetic ancestry cluster associated with self-reported Caucasian donors. The study aimed to test whether cataloging public T cell receptors could reveal signatures of past pathogen exposure. The T cell repertoires of 666 subjects were profiled by immunosequencing and related to cytomegalovirus serostatus. In addition to the first cohort of 666 subjects, a separate validation cohort of 100 to 150 different subjects was used. To predict cytomegalovirus infection status, the study brought together high-throughput TCR immunosequencing, statistical association of individual TCRs with disease status, and machine learning. To study patterns of TCR occurrence, a later analysis re-analyzed previously published TCR beta repertoires from several hundred donors and added high-resolution HLA genotyping. The later analysis used no new phenotypic data to find candidate immune exposures, relying instead on TCR beta sequences and their occurrence across donors. In an earlier analysis of 500 to 650 of the donors, high-throughput TCR beta sequencing was used to judge whether each TCR beta V gene segment behaved as functional or pseudogenic. Donor age, sex, ethnicity and CMV serostatus were compiled alongside the repertoire data. Genome-wide SNP genotypes for about three fifths of the roughly 670 donors were used in a later genetic analysis, which treated that subset as a discovery cohort. Every discovery cohort repertoire had been produced on one sequencing platform. HLA typing covered class I and class II loci at four-digit resolution. Typing coverage differed by locus: A, B, C, DRB1 and DQB1 were typed in about 620-640 donors, DQA1 in about 510, DPA1 in 600 to 610, and DPB1 in roughly 450. Because of strong linkage in the cohort, five DR-DQ haplotypes were treated as single units for association and clustering. Among 350 to 400 genotyped donors of the cohort, an average of approximately 240,000 unique TCR beta nucleotide sequences were sequenced per donor, approximately 20% of them non-productive.

CDR1 SGHDT and CDR2 YYEEEE were looked up in the germline V gene. Here V drops 2 bases and J drops 1 base, and the junction holds 1 base not matched to any gene. The CDR3 numbers 15 residues from cysteine through phenylalanine. This entry keeps only the CDR3 DNA: 45 bases, framed from base 1. Library construction relied on the immunoSEQ multiplex PCR assay. The multiplex PCR relied on a mix of 60 forward primers for TCR Vbeta segments and 13 reverse primers for TCR Jbeta segments. The CDR3 region of rearranged TCR beta genes was amplified from genomic DNA with a multiplex PCR assay. On the Illumina HiSeq System, the amplified TCR beta libraries were sequenced as 87-base-pair reads. As for the authors' bioinformatics: A later analysis counted approximately 84 million unique TCR beta chains across the 666 repertoires, and some 11 million of these chains were shared by at least two donors. Raw reads were error-corrected and collapsed into unique sequences with a nearest-neighbor algorithm that merged closely related sequences to remove PCR and sequencing errors. V, D and J gene segments were assigned by aligning CDR3 sequences to IMGT reference sequences. For a sequence to be retained, a match of at least six nucleotides was required to both a V gene segment and a J gene segment. Rearrangements were called productive when the CDR3 lacked stop codons and stayed in frame with V and J; all others were non-productive. CDR3 was defined according to IMGT convention as the region running from the second conserved V-encoded cysteine to the conserved J-encoded phenylalanine. The earlier analysis of fewer than 700 of the donors excluded sequences that lacked an unambiguous match to a single V gene segment. In an earlier analysis of a few hundred of the donors, V segments were called functional above 56.7% productive rearrangements and were called segregating when the between-donor standard deviation exceeded 5%. A statistical classification framework was built for diagnosing cytomegalovirus status from the catalog of TCR beta chain sequences. V and J gene assignment, in a later analysis, came from comparing TCR nucleotide sequences with IMGT/GENE-DB human TR gene sequences. A later analysis assigned CDR3 sequences and most-parsimonious VDJ recombination scenarios with the TCRdist pipeline. A later analysis defined each TCR beta chain by its CDR3 amino acid sequence plus V-gene family, and excluded reads lacking a unique V-gene family. As a way to deal with suspected cross-contamination and a sequencing artifact, a later analysis dropped hundreds of nucleotide sequences that were highly shared and had low generation probability. In a later analysis, a clonal expansion index for each public chain was calculated from normalized within-repertoire ranks of inferred template counts. A later analysis computed generation probabilities with a VDJ recombination model fitted to out-of-frame rearrangements, and checked the results against IGoR. A later analysis scored TCR-TCR, TCR-HLA and TCR-CMV co-occurrence with hypergeometric tests, applying a repertoire-size bias correction to TCR pairs. To estimate false discovery rates, a later analysis permuted the HLA or CMV assignments 20 times. In a later analysis, co-occurring TCRs were grouped using DBSCAN, with TCRdist sequence similarity added in when clustering inside HLA-allele-positive subsets. For co-occurrence clustering, repertoires with fewer than 30,000 or more than 120,000 public chains were excluded, along with roughly 5 repertoires with anomalous nucleotide sharing. In its TCRdb copy, this immuneACCESS table keeps in-frame sequences only and misses some clones. Where compared with another copy, unresolved V genes explain less than half of these, and the others have no known cause. That table furnishes V, J and clone size, whereas the DNA furnished D and trimming. This sample is represented by fewer than 250,000 clones; 80% to 90% of them were singletons. The ten largest make up about 3.1% of the sample.

In total, roughly 710 healthy bone marrow donors made up the cohort. Cohort members were all nominally healthy when sampled, although unrecorded immune exposures were likely present. The donor was CMV seronegative and belonged to the group of over 300 seronegative cohort members. A peripheral blood sample was provided by each donor, and peripheral blood mononuclear cells were used for TCR beta sequencing. The Qiagen DNeasy Blood Extraction Kit was used to extract genomic DNA from the blood cell samples. With respect to this clone: What antigen it recognizes has not been identified. Base qualities are not at hand, and no much larger clone is one base apart.

Beyond this particular receptor, the publication reports: Presence/absence analyses assumed roughly uniform sequencing depth across donors, an assumption that may not hold. A later analysis found that most CMV-associated TCR beta chains appeared HLA-restricted, with HLA associations seemingly driven largely by CMV exposure. A further reported finding was that TCR beta sequences accurately predicted the HLA-A and HLA-B alleles for most subjects in the first cohort. The earlier analysis of 587 of the donors excluded about 16 rarely observed V segments, including chromosome 9 orphons, because counts were too low. In a later analysis, several top co-occurrence clusters were reported to appear linked to parvovirus B19, influenza, CMV and Epstein-Barr virus. In an earlier analysis of 587 of the donors, most TCR beta V segments appeared in productive rearrangements about 90% or about 30% of the time, broadly matching IMGT annotations. The study gave a list of about 150 TCR beta chains associated with cytomegalovirus. Across donors, most TCR sequences were observed very rarely, whereas some public TCRs were present in many individuals. The classifier was reported to diagnose cytomegalovirus status with high specificity and sensitivity in both the original and validation cohorts. In vitro tests confirmed that a few of the cytomegalovirus-associated TCR beta chains recognize cytomegalovirus antigens. Strong co-occurrence of HLA alleles, especially DR and DQ, made assigning TCR associations to individual alleles difficult. Because HLA typing was missing for some donors at each locus, association tests included only the typed subset. The sequencing pipeline was judged likely to have produced a cluster of highly shared sequence variants as a technical artifact. Linkage disequilibrium might explain the correlated functional status among segregating V segments, but an unknown experimental factor could not be excluded. Because the 87-base-pair reads could not distinguish some IMGT-functional V segments, including TRBV6-2 and TRBV6-3, those segments were excluded. In a later analysis, around 15,000 TCR beta sequences were associated with specific HLA alleles at a false discovery rate of 0.05. A later analysis found that TCR association rates varied across HLA loci, with DRB1 alleles showing the most associated TCRs and HLA-C alleles the fewest. In a later genetic analysis, a missense DCLRE1C variant was associated with V-gene and J-gene trimming of TCR beta chains, and the association was replicated in an independent cohort. CMV serostatus was the only immune exposure information available for the cohort. In a later genetic analysis, fewer N-insertions in productive TCRs were reported among donors in an Asian-associated ancestry cluster than the approximately 710-donor mean. In a later analysis, HLA-associated TCR beta chains were found to be more clonally expanded and to have lower generation probabilities than equally common non-associated chains. In this cohort, only TCR beta chains were sequenced, and detectable features were limited by the absence of alpha or paired-chain data. The authors suggested that the approach could potentially be extended to other disease states and immunological phenotypes.

The chain is encoded by TRBV5-6 joined to TRBJ2-3; a stretch of 10 junction bases matches TRBD2. The clonotype originates from a young man in good health and CMV-seronegative. Source material: PBMCs. The DNA sequence is given as TGTGCCAGCAGCTTCGGACTAGCGGGCACAGATACGCAGTATTTT. It specifies CASSFGLAGTDTQYF.